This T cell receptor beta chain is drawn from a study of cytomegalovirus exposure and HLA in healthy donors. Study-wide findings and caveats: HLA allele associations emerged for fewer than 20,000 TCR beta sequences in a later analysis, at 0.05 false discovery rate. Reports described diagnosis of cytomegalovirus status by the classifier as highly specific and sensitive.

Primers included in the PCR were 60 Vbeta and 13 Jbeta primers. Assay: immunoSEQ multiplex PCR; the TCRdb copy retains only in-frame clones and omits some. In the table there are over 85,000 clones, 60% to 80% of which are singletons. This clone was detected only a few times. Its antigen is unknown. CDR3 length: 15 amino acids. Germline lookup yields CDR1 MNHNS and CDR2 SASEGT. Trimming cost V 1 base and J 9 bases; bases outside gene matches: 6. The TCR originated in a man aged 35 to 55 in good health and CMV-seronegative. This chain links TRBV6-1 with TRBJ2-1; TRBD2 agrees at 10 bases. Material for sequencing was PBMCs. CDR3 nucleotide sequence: TGTGCCAGCAGTGAAGAGGCTAGCGGGAGTGGTGAGCAGTTCTTC. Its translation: CASSEEASGSGEQFF.